This record covers a single T cell receptor beta chain. Antigen: not known. This entry belongs to a study of a mutant IDH1 vaccine in newly diagnosed glioma. The overall study: Males made up approximately 62% and females approximately 38% of treated patients, whose mean age was roughly 40 years. Patients had received radiotherapy, temozolomide, or both previously, most receiving both.

Here immunoSEQ multiplex PCR was the method, and the copy in TCRdb shows in-frame clones only, minus some. Of 20,000 to 25,000 clones listed, around nine tenths are singletons. Time point reported: week 11, during vaccination. Vaccinated patients received 300 ug of mutant IDH1 20-mer peptide per dose, with topical imiquimod. Per germline, CDR1 MDHEN and CDR2 SYDVKM. The CDR3 is 14 residues long. The V and J ends lost 3 bases and 3 bases respectively, with 11 bases between them. The specimen comprised PBMCs, sampled from a glioma patient whose treatment included an IDH1 peptide vaccine. The chain links TRBV28 to TRBJ1-2; no definite D call. The receptor was derived from a woman aged 35 to 49 with glioma. CDR3 sequence reads: CASSFPGDYYGYTF. In DNA, the CDR3 is TGTGCCAGCAGTTTCCCAGGAGACTACTATGGCTACACCTTC.